This T cell receptor beta chain was documented in a study of Graves' ophthalmopathy and Graves' hyperthyroidism (dated by TCRdb to the late 2010s). The study in broad terms: Hyperthyroidism was defined as stable when no progression to ophthalmopathy occurred within 18 months of follow-up. The study used signatures of the TCR beta repertoire to tell Graves' ophthalmopathy apart from Graves' hyperthyroidism and to predict which patients would progress to ophthalmopathy. In total, 135 blood samples were TCR-sequenced: 43 ophthalmopathy, approximately 75 hyperthyroidism and some 17 hyperthyroidism-to-ophthalmopathy patients. To explore V-J signatures that distinguish ophthalmopathy from hyperthyroidism, a discovery set of 95 to 100 patients was enrolled, made up of roughly 41 with ophthalmopathy and some 60 with stable hyperthyroidism. An independent validation cohort comprised some 18 hyperthyroidism patients and roughly 15 patients who later progressed from hyperthyroidism to ophthalmopathy. In five or six hyperthyroidism patients, T-cell repertoires of thyroid tissue and blood were compared. Once sampling was done, hyperthyroidism patients were given methimazole at a starting dose of 30 mg daily, while ophthalmopathy patients were given high-dose intravenous methylprednisolone.

This clonotype occurred many times. Its antigen has not been determined. Base qualities are not at hand, and no much larger clone is one base apart. The research as a whole found: In validation, the model predicted ophthalmopathy progression with about 70% sensitivity and around 72% specificity; roughly 11 predicted patients were CT-confirmed with GO in a median of approximately 6.2 months. Ophthalmopathy was separated from stable hyperthyroidism by the 13-signature model with roughly 87% sensitivity and about 83% specificity in cross-validation and with 80%/75% in the test set. Most expanded thyroid clonotypes with frequency above 0.001 were also detected in blood, suggesting blood repertoires may reflect the thyroid immune response. No statistical method was used to set the sample size in advance, and the investigators knew which group each participant was assigned to.

The germline V gene (reference sequence) yields DFQATT for CDR1 and SNEGSKA for CDR2. V is clipped by 1 base and J by 6 bases, and the sequence between their germline boundaries is 16 bases long. The CDR3 numbers 15 residues from cysteine through phenylalanine. CDR3 DNA only is kept here, 45 bases in frame from base 1. Hyperthyroidism patients were newly diagnosed, were aged 18 to 65 years, and had a disease duration under 2 months. Patients with other autoimmune diseases, uncontrolled infections, pregnancy or lactation were excluded from the study. Clinical symptoms, serum thyroxine, TRAb, thyroid ultrasound and orbital computed tomography formed the basis of the diagnosis. Total RNA was extracted with Trizol reagent and quality-checked on an Agilent 2100 Bioanalyzer. For repertoire sequencing, the TCR beta CDR3 regions were amplified from RNA transcripts. The first round of RT-PCR was done with HTBI primers and the Qiagen OneStep RT-PCR kit, and was followed by a second round of multiplex PCR, then size selection and purification. Libraries were sequenced on an Illumina HiSeq2000 using paired-end 100 bp reads. In the paper's pipeline: SOAPnuke was used to process the reads, throwing out any read that had adapters, had uncalled bases, had a mean Phred below 15, or lacked an exact constant-primer or identifier match. COPE v1.2.5 was used to merge the high-quality paired reads. Clonotypes were defined as unique nucleotide sequences and were aligned to IMGT TRB V, D and J references using MiTCR v1.1. The analysis was limited to V-J combinations with a frequency above 0.0001, which together covered 99.2% of the repertoires. For each V-J combination, a TCR clonal expansion and chaos score was defined as F50 clonal expansion divided by the chaos observed in the TCRdist matrix. Welch's t-statistics and random forest were used to reduce features to some 13 V-J combinations, which were fed into a naive Bayes classifier. The similarity between thyroid and blood repertoires was quantified using the Morisita-Horn index. In TCRdb, the public reads were trimmed at Q25 with fastp and aligned with MiXCR, with productive beta chains retained. Every entry covers one CDR3 protein and lists the most common genes and DNA from its rows. The V and J calls follow TCRdb's processing rather than the paper's. This sample comprises around 1.1 million distinct CDR3 sequences, around a third of them detected only once. The top ten constitute more than 9.5% of the sample.

What was sequenced was peripheral blood or thyroid tissue (not recorded which). Here the chain combines TRBV20-1 and TRBJ1-5; TRBD1 might be the D gene, on 5 matching bases. The clonotype was recovered from an adult man with Graves' hyperthyroidism. The sequenced DNA is TGCAGTGCTAGAGCGTTTGGTGGAGGGGCTCAGCCCCAGCATTTT. Its coded protein is CSARAFGGGAQPQHF.